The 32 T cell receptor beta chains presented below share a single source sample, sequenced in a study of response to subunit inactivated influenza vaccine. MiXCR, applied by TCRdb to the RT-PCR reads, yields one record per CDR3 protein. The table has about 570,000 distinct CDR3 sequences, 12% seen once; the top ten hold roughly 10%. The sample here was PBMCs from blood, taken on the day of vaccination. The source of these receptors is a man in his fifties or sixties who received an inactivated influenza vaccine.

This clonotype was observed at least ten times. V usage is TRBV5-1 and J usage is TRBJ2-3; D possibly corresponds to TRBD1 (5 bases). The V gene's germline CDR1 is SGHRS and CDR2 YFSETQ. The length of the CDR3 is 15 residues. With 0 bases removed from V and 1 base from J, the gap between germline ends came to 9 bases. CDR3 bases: TGCGCCAGCAGCTTGGAGGGGTACGGCACAGATACGCAGTATTTT. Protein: CASSLEGYGTDTQYF.

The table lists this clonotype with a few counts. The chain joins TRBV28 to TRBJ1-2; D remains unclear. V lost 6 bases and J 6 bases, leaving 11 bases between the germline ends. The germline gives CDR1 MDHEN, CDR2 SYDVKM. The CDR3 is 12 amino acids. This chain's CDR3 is CASRERGHGYTF. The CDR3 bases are TGTGCCAGCAGGGAGCGTGGTCATGGCTACACCTTC.

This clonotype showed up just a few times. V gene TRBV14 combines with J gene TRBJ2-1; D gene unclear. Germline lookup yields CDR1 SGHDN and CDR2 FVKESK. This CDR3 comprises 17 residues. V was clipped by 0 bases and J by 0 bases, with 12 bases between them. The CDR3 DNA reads TGTGCCAGCAGCCAAGACATGAGGATCCCCTCCTACAATGAGCAGTTCTTC. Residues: CASSQDMRIPSYNEQFF.

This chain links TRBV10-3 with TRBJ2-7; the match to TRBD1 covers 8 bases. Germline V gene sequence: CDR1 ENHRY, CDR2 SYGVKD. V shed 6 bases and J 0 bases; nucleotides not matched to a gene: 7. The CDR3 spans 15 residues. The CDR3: CAISQGQASSYEQYF. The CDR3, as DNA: TGTGCCATCAGCCAGGGACAGGCCAGCTCCTACGAGCAGTACTTC.

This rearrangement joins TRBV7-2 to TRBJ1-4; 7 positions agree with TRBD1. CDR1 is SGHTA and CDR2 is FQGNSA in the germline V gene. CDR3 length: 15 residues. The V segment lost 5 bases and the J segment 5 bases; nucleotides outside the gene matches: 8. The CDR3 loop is CASSPQGGPNEKLFF. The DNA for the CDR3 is TGTGCCAGCAGCCCGCAGGGGGGCCCGAATGAAAAACTGTTTTTT.

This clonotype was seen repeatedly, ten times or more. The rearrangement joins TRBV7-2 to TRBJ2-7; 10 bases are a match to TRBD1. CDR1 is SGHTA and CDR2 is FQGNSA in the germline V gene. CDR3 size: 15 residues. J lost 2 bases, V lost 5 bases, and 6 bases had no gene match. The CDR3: CASSLRGTGAYEQYF. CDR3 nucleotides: TGTGCCAGCAGCCTCCGTGGGACAGGGGCCTACGAGCAGTACTTC.

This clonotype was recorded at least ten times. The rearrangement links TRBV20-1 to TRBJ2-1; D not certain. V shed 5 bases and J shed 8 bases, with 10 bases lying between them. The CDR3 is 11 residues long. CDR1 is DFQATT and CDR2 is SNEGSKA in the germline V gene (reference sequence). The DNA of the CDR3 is TGCAGTGCTTTACCGGCCTATGAGCAGTTCTTC. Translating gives CSALPAYEQFF.

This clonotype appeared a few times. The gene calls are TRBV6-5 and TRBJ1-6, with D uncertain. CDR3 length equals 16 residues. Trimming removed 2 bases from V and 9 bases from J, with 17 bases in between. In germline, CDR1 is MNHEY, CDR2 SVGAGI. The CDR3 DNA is TGTGCCAGCAGTTACCAACGCGGACGGTCTGCTTCACCCCTCCACTTT. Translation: CASSYQRGRSASPLHF.

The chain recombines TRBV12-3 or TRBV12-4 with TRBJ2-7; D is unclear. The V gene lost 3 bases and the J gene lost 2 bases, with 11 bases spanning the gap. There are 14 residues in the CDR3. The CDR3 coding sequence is TGTGCCAGCAGTTTGTCCGGATTTACCTACGAGCAGTACTTC. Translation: CASSLSGFTYEQYF.

The CDR3 DNA follows: TGTGCCAGCAGCCCCCAAACCACAGATACGCAGTATTTT. This codes for CASSPQTTDTQYF. V usage is TRBV9 and J usage is TRBJ2-3; D unresolved. The CDR3 length is 13 residues. The germline gives CDR1 SGDLS, CDR2 YYNGEE. V lost 4 bases and J 2 bases, leaving 8 bases between the germline ends. The variable domain in full, with the rest retrieved from reference TRBV9 and TRBJ2-3, is DSGVTQTPKHLITATGQRVTLRCSPRSGDLSVYWYQQSLDQGLQFLIQYYNGEERAKGNILERFSAQQFPDLHSELNLSSLELGDSALYFCASSPQTTDTQYFGPGTRLTVL.

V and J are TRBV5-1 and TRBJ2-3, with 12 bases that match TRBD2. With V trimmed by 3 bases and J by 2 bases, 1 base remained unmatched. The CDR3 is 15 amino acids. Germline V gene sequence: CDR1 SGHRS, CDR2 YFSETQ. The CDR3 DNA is TGCGCCAGCAGCTCTAGCGGGAGGGTCACAGATACGCAGTATTTT. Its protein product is CASSSSGRVTDTQYF.

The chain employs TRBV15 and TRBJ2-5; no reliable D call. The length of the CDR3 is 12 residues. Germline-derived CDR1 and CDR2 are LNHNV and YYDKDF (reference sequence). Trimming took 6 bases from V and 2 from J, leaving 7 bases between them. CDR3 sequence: CATRVPQETQYF. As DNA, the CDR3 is TGTGCCACCAGGGTCCCTCAAGAGACCCAGTACTTC.

The CDR3 protein is CASSSWEDNEQFF. The DNA for the CDR3 is TGCGCCAGCAGCTCCTGGGAGGACAATGAGCAGTTCTTC. The chain joins TRBV4-3 to TRBJ2-1; D is perhaps TRBD2 (6 bases). From germline, CDR1 is LGHNA and CDR2 YSLEER. V lost 5 bases, J lost 5 bases, and 10 bases lay in between. The CDR3 contains 13 residues.

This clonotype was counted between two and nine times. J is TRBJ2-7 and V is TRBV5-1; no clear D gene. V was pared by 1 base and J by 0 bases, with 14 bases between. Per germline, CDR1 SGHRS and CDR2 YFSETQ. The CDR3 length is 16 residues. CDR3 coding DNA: TGCGCCAGCAGCTTGTTTCAAGGTAGGAGCTCCTACGAGCAGTACTTC. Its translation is CASSLFQGRSSYEQYF.

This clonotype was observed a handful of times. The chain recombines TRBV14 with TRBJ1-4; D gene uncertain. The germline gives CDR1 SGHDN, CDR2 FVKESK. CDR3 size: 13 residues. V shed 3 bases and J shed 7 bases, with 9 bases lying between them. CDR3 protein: CASSQGRGEKLFF. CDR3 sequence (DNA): TGTGCCAGCAGCCAGGGCCGGGGTGAAAAACTGTTTTTT.

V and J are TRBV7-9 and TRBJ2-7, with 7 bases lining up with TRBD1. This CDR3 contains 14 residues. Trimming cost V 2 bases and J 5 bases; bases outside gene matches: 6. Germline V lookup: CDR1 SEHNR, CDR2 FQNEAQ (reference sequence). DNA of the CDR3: TGTGCCAGCAGCTTAAGGGACAGCTCGCACGAGCAGTACTTC. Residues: CASSLRDSSHEQYF.

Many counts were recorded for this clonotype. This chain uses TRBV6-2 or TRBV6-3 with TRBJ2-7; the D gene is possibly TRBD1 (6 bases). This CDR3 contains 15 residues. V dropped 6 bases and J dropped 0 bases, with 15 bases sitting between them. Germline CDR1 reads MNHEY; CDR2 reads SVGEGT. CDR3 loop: CASRARTVSSYEQYF. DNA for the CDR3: TGTGCCAGCAGAGCTCGGACAGTGAGCTCCTACGAGCAGTACTTC.

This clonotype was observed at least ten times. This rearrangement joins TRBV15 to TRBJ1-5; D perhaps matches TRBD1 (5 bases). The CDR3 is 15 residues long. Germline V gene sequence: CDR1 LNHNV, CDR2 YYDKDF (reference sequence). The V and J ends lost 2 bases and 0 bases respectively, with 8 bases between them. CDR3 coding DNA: TGTGCCACCAGCAGACAGGGAAATAGCAATCAGCCCCAGCATTTT. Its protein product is CATSRQGNSNQPQHF.

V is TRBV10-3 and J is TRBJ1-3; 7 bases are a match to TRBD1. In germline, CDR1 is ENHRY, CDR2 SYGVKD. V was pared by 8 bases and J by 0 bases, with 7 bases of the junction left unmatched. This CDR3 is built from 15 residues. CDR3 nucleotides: TGTGCCATCCGGAGGGGGCGAAACTCTGGAAACACCATATATTTT. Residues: CAIRRGRNSGNTIYF.

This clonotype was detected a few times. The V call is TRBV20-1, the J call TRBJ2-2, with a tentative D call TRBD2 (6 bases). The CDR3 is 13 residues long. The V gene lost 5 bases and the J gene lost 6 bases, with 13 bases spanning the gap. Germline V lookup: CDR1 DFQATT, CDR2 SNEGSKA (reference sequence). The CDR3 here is CSAYPRGSGELFF. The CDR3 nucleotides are TGCAGTGCTTATCCCCGGGGGTCCGGGGAGCTGTTTTTT.

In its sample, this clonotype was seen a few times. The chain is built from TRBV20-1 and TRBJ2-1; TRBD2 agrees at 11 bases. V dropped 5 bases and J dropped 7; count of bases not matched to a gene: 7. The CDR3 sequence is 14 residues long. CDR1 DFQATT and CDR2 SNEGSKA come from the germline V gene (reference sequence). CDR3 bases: TGCAGTGCTCTCCTCCTAGCGGGGGGAAATGAGCAGTTCTTC. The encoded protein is CSALLLAGGNEQFF.

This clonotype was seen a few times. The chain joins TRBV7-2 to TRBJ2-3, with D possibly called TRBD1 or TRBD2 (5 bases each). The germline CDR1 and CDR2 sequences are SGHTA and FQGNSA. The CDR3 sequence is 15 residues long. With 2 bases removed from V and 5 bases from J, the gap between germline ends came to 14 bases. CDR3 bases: TGTGCCAGCAGCTTATTGGTTGGGGGTGGAGATACGCAGTATTTT. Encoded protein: CASSLLVGGGDTQYF.

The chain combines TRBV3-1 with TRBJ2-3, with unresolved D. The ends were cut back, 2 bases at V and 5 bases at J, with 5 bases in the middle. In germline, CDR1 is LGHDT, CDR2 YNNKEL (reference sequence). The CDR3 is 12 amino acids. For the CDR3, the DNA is TGTGCCAGCAGCCAATCCCGAGATACGCAGTATTTT. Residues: CASSQSRDTQYF.

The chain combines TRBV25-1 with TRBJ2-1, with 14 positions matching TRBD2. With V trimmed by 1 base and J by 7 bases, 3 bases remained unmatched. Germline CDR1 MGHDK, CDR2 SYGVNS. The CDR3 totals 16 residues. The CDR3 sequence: CASSEFWTSGGNEQFF. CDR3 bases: TGTGCCAGCAGTGAATTTTGGACTAGCGGGGGGAATGAGCAGTTCTTC.

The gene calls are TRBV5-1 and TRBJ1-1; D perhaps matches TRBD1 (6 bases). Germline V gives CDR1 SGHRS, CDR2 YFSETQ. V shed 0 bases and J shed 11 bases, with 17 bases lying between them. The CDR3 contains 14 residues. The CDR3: CASSLEWSGENAFF. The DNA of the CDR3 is TGCGCCAGCAGCTTGGAATGGTCAGGGGAGAACGCTTTCTTT.

CDR3 in amino acids: CSARAREGTDTQYF. The CDR3 DNA reads TGCAGTGCTAGAGCCAGAGAAGGGACAGATACGCAGTATTTT. The chain carries TRBV20-1 and TRBJ2-3; D is unclear. CDR3 length: 14 residues. The germline V gene has CDR1 DFQATT and CDR2 SNEGSKA (reference sequence). V lost 1 base and J lost 3, with 11 bases in between.

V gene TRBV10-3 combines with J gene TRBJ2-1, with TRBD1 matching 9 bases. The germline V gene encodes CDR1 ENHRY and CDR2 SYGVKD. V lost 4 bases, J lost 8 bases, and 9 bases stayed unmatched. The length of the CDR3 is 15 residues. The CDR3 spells CAISGGTGKIYEQFF. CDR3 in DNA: TGTGCCATCAGTGGTGGGACAGGGAAAATCTATGAGCAGTTCTTC.

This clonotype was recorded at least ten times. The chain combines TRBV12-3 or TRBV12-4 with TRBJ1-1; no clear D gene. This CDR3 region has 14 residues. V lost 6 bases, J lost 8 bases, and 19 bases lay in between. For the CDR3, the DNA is TGTGCCAGCAGGTCCTCCGGGGAGGGCCTCGAAGCTTTCTTT. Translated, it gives CASRSSGEGLEAFF.

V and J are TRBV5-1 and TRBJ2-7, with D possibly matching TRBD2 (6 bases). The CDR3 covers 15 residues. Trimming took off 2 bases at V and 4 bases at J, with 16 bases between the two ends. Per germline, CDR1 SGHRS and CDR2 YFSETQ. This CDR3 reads CASSLTAGPSYEQYF. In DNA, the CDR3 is TGCGCCAGCAGCTTAACTGCGGGACCTTCTTACGAGCAGTACTTC.

The CDR3 region is CASSVTPMDTQYF. In DNA, the CDR3 is TGTGCCAGCAGCGTAACCCCTATGGATACGCAGTATTTT. J is TRBJ2-3 and V is TRBV9; D is uncertain. The germline V gene encodes CDR1 SGDLS and CDR2 YYNGEE. This CDR3 is built from 13 residues. V gave up 1 base and J gave up 6 bases, with 9 bases separating them.

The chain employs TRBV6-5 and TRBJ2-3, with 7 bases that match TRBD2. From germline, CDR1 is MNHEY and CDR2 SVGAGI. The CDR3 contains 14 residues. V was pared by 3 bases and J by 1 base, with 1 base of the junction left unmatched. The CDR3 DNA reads TGTGCCAGCAGTTATACTAGCGGCACAGATACGCAGTATTTT. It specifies CASSYTSGTDTQYF.

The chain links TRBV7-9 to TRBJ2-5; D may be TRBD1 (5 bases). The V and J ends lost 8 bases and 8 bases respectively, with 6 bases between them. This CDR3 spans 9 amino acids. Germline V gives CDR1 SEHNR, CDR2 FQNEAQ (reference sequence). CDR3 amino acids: CASGATQYF. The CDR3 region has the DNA TGTGCCAGCGGGGCTACCCAGTACTTC.